In this sample, the clone carrying this TCR beta chain turned up many times. V was pared by 8 bases and J by 3 bases, with 15 bases of the junction left unmatched. Germline V gene sequence: CDR1 KGHDR, CDR2 SFDVKD. The CDR3 contains 18 residues. Covering alpha and beta chains, TRAV- and TRBV-specific primers were used for the first-strand cDNA. PCR amplification of the TCRs was performed with Phusion for 20 to 25 PCR cycles, and it relied on a constant-region primer together with a V-primer adapter. TCRdb itself ran the reads through MiXCR, one entry per CDR3 protein. Of more than 70,000 distinct CDR3 sequences in the sample, 20% to 25% were seen once. The source of the sample is a study of low-dose radiotherapy and immunotherapy resistance in tumors. Specified time point: after trial treatment. Described treatment: LDRT plus nivolumab, ipilimumab, low-dose cyclophosphamide and aspirin (RACIN trial). Nivolumab, ipilimumab, aspirin, low-dose cyclophosphamide and low-dose radiotherapy were all administered to the donors.

This specimen was PBMCs, taken after low-dose radiotherapy plus immunotherapy. The rearrangement links TRBV24-1 to TRBJ2-1; 10 bases map to TRBD2. This TCR derives from a female donor with ovarian cancer. The CDR3 region has the DNA TGTGCCACCAAGGGGGGGCGGACTAGCGGACACAGCTACAATGAGCAGTTCTTC. Protein: CATKGGRTSGHSYNEQFF.